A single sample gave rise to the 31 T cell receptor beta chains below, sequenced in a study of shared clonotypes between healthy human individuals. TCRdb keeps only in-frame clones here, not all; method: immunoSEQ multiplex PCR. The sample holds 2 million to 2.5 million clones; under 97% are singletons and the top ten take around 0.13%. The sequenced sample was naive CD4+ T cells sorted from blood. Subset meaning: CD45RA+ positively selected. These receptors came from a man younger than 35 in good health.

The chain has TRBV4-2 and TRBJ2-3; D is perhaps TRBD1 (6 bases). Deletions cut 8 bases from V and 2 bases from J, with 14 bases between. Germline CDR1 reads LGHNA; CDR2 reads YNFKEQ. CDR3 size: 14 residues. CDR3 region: CASGSTGNTDTQYF. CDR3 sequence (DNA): TGTGCCAGCGGTTCAACAGGGAACACAGATACGCAGTATTTT.

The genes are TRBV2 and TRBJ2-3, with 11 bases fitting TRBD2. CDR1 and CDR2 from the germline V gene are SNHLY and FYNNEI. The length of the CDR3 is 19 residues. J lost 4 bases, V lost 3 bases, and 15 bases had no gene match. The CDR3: CASSDLSLALAGGADTQYF. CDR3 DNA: TGTGCCAGCAGTGATTTATCCTTGGCTTTAGCGGGGGGGGCAGATACGCAGTATTTT. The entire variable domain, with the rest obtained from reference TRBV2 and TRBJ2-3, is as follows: EPEVTQTPSHQVTQMGQEVILRCVPISNHLYFYWYRQILGQKVEFLVSFYNNEISEKSEIFDDQFSVERPDGSNFTLKIRSTKLEDSAMYFCASSDLSLALAGGADTQYFGPGTRLTVL.

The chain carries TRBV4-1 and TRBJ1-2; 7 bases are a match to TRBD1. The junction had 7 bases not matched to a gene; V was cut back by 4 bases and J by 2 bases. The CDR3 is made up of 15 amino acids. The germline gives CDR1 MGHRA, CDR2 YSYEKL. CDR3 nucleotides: TGCGCCAGCAGCCTAAACCCGGGACAGAACTATGGCTACACCTTC. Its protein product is CASSLNPGQNYGYTF.

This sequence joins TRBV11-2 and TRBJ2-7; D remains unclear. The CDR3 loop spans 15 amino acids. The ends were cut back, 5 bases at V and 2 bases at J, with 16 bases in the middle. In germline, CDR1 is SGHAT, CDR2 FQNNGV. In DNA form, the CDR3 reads TGTGCCAGCAGCAAAGGACCAGACCTAACCTACGAGCAGTACTTC. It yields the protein CASSKGPDLTYEQYF.

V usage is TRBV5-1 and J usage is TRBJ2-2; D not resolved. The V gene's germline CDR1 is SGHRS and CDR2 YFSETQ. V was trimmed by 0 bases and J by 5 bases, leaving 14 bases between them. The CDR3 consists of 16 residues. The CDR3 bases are TGCGCCAGCAGCTTGGATTCGGGTGGGGAAACCGGGGAGCTGTTTTTT. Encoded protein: CASSLDSGGETGELFF.

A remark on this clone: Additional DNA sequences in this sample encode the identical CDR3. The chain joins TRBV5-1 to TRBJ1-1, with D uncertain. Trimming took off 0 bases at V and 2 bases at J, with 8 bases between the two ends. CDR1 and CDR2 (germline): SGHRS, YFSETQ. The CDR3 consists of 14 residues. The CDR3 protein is CASSLAAVNTEAFF. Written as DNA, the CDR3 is TGCGCCAGCAGCTTGGCCGCAGTTAACACTGAAGCTTTCTTT.

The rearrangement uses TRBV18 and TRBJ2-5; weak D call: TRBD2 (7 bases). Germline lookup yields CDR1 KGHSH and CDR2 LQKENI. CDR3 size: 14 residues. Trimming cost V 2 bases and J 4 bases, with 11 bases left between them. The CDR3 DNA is TGTGCCAGCTCACCAACGGGGGGCCCAGAGACCCAGTACTTC. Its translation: CASSPTGGPETQYF.

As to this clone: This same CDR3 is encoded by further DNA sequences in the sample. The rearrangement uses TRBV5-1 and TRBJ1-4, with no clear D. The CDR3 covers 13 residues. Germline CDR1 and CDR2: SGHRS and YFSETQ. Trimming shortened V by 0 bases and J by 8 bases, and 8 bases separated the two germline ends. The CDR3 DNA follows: TGCGCCAGCAGCTTGGTGGGGAGCGAAAAACTGTTTTTT. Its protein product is CASSLVGSEKLFF.

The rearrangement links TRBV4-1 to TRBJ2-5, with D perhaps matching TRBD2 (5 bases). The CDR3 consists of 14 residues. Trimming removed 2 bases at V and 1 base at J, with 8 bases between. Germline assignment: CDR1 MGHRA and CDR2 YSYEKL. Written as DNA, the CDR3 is TGCGCCAGCAGCCAATGGAGCGGCCAAGAGACCCAGTACTTC. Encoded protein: CASSQWSGQETQYF.

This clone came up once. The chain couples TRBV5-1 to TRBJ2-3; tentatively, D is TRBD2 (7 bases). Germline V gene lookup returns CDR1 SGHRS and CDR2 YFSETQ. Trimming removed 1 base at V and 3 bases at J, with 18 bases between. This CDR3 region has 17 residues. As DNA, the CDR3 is TGCGCCAGCAGCTTGTCGACGGCGGGGGCAGGGACAGATACGCAGTATTTT. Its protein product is CASSLSTAGAGTDTQYF.

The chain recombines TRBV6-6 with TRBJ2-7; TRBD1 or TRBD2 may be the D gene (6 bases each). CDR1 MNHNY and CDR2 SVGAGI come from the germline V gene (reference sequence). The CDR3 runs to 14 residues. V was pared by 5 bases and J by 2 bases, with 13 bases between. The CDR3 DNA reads TGTGCCAGCAGTCAACAGGGAGGCGCCTACGAGCAGTACTTC. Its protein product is CASSQQGGAYEQYF.

Written as DNA, the CDR3 is TGCGCCAGCAGCCAATCCTTAGCGGGAGGGCCGGATACGCAGTATTTT. Its translation is CASSQSLAGGPDTQYF. The rearrangement links TRBV4-3 to TRBJ2-3; 11 bases align to TRBD2. The V and J ends lost 2 bases and 6 bases, in that order; junction bases with no gene match: 7. Germline V lookup: CDR1 LGHNA, CDR2 YSLEER. The CDR3 totals 16 residues.

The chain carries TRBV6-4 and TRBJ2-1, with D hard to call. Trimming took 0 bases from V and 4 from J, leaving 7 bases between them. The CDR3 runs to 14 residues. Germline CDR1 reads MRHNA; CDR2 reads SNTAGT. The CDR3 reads CASSDSKIYNEQFF. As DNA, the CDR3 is TGTGCCAGCAGTGACTCAAAGATTTACAATGAGCAGTTCTTC.

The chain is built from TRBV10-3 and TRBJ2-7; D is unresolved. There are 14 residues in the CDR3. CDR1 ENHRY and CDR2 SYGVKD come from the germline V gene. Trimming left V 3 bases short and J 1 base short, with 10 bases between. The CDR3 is CAISDLGTSYEQYF. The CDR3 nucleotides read TGTGCCATCAGTGATCTGGGCACTTCCTACGAGCAGTACTTC.

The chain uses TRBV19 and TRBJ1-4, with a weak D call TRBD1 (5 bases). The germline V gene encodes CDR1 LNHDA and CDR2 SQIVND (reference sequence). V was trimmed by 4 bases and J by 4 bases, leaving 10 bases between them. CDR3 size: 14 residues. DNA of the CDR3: TGTGCCAGTAGTACCGGGACCTATAATGAAAAACTGTTTTTT. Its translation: CASSTGTYNEKLFF.

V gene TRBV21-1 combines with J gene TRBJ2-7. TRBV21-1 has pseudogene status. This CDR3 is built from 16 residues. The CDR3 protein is CASSKGGGADYYEQYF. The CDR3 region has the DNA TGTGCCAGCAGCAAGGGAGGGGGCGCAGACTACTACGAGCAGTACTTC.

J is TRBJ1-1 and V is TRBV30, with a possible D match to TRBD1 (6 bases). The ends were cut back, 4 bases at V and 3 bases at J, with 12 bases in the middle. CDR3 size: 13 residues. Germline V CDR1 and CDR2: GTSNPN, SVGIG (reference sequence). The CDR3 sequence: CAWTDRMDTEAFF. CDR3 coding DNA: TGTGCCTGGACCGACAGGATGGACACTGAAGCTTTCTTT. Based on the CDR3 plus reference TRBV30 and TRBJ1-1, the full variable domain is SQTIHQWPATLVQPVGSPLSLECTVEGTSNPNLYWYRQAAGRGLQLLFYSVGIGQISSEVPQNLSASRPQDRQFILSSKKLLLSDSGFYLCAWTDRMDTEAFFGQGTRLTVV.

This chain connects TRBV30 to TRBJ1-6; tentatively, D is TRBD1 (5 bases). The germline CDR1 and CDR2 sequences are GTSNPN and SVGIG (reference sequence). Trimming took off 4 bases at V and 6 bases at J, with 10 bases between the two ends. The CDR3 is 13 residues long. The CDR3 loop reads CAWTPGGNSPLHF. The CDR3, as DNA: TGTGCCTGGACCCCCGGGGGTAATTCACCCCTCCACTTT.

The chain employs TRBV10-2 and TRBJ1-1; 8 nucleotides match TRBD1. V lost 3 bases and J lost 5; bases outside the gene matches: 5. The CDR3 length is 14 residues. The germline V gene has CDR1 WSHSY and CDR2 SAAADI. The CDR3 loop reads CASSDWQGATEAFF. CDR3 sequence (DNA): TGCGCCAGCAGTGACTGGCAGGGGGCAACTGAAGCTTTCTTT.

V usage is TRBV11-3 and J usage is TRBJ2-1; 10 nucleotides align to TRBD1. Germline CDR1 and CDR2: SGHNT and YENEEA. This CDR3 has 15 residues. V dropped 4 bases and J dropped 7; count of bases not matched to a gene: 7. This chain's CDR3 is CASSSRDRGGNEQFF. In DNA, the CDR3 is TGTGCCAGCAGCTCCCGGGACAGGGGAGGGAATGAGCAGTTCTTC.

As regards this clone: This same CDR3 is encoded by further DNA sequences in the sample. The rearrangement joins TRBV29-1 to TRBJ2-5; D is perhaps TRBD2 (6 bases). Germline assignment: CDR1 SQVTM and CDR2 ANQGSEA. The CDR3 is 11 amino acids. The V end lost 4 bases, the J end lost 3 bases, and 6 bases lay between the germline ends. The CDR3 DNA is TGCAGCGTTGCGGGGGAAGAGACCCAGTACTTC. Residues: CSVAGEETQYF.

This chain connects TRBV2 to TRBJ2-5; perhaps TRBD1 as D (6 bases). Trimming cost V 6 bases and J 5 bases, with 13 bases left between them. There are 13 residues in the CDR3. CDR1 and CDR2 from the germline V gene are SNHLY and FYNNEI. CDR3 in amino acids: CASRQGSWETQYF. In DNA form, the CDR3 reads TGTGCCAGCAGGCAGGGGTCGTGGGAGACCCAGTACTTC.

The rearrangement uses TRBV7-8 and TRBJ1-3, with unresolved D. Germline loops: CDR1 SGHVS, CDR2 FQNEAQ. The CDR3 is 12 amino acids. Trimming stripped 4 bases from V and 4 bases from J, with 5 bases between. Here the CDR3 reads CASSSAGNTIYF. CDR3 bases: TGTGCCAGCAGCTCTGCAGGAAACACCATATATTTT.

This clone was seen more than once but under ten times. The CDR3, as DNA: TGTGCCGCTCAGCTGGGCCGGGACAGGGGATCCTACGAGCAGTACTTC. It yields the protein CAAQLGRDRGSYEQYF. V usage is TRBV6-6 and J usage is TRBJ2-7; 10 nucleotides line up with TRBD1. J was trimmed by 1 base and V by 11 bases; bases with no gene match: 14. The CDR3 consists of 16 residues. Germline V lookup: CDR1 MNHNY, CDR2 SVGAGI (reference sequence).

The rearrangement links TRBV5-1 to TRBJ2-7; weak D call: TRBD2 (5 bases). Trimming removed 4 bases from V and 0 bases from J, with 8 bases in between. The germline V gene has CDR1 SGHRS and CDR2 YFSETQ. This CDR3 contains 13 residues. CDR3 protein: CASSVGSSYEQYF. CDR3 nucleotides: TGCGCCAGCAGCGTTGGGAGCTCCTACGAGCAGTACTTC.

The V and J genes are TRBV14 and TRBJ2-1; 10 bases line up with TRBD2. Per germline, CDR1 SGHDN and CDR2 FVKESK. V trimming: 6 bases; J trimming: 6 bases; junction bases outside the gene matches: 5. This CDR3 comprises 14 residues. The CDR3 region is CASRKSGGANEQFF. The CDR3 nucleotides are TGTGCCAGCAGAAAGAGCGGGGGGGCCAATGAGCAGTTCTTC.

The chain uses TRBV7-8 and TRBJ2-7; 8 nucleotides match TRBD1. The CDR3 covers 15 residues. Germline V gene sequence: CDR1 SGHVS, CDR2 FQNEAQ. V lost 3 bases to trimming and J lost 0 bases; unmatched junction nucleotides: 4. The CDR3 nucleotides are TGTGCCAGCAGCTTCCAAACAGGGGGCTCCTACGAGCAGTACTTC. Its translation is CASSFQTGGSYEQYF.

The CDR3 coding sequence is TGTGCCAGCAGCTTTATCTGGGGGGGCCTCACAGATACGCAGTATTTT. It codes for CASSFIWGGLTDTQYF. The rearrangement links TRBV5-6 to TRBJ2-3, with D tentatively TRBD2 (7 bases). The CDR3 consists of 16 residues. Germline V gene data show CDR1 as SGHDT and CDR2 as YYEEEE. V lost 2 bases and J lost 2, with 15 bases in between.

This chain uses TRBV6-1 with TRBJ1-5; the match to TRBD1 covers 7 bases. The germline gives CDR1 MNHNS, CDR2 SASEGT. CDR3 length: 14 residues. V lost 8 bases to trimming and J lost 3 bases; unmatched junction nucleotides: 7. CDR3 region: CASSTGDFNQPQHF. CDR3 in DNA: TGTGCCAGCTCAACAGGGGATTTCAATCAGCCCCAGCATTTT.

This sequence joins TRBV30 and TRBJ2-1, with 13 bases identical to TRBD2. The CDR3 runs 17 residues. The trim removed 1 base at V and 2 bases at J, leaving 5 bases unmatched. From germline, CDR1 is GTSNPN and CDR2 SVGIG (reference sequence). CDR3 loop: CAWSARLAGGPYNEQFF. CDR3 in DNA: TGTGCCTGGAGTGCGCGACTAGCGGGAGGACCCTACAATGAGCAGTTCTTC.

CDR3 region: CASSHKVDYGYTF. CDR3 nucleotides: TGTGCCAGCAGCCACAAGGTGGACTATGGCTACACCTTC. This chain joins TRBV6-5 and TRBJ1-2; D gene ambiguous. CDR3 length: 13 residues. Germline CDR1 is MNHEY and CDR2 is SVGAGI. The V and J ends lost 6 bases and 3 bases respectively, with 11 bases between them.